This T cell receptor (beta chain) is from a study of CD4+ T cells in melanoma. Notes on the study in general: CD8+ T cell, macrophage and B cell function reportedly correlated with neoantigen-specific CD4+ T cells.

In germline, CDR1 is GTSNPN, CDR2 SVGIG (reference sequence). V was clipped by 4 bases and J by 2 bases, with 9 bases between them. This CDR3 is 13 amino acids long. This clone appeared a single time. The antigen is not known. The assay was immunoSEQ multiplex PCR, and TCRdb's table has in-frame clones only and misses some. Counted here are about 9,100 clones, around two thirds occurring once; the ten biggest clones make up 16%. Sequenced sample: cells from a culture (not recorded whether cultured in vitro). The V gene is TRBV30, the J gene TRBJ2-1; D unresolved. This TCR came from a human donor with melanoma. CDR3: CAWTVYPYNEQFF. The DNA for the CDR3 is TGTGCCTGGACGGTGTACCCCTACAATGAGCAGTTCTTC.